The rows below give T cell receptor beta chains drawn from one sample of a study of cytomegalovirus exposure and HLA in healthy donors. Assay: immunoSEQ multiplex PCR; the TCRdb copy retains only in-frame clones and omits some. The sample has 100,000 to 150,000 clones; approximately 82% are singletons. Material: PBMCs. These receptors originate from a female donor in good health and CMV-seronegative. CDR3s include the opening cysteine and the closing phenylalanine or tryptophan. Fields, in order: V gene, D gene, J gene, clone size, CDR3 length, CDR3 protein, CDR3 DNA. A D gene is named only where the DNA matches it firmly. A row's size may be missing; if present it is once, few, many or a size class.

>TRBV9|NA|TRBJ2-5|once|14
CASSLGTFQETQYF
TGTGCCAGCAGCCTAGGGACATTTCAAGAGACCCAGTACTTC
>TRBV30|TRBD2|TRBJ2-1|NA|16
CAWATGGFISYNEQFF
TGTGCCTGGGCTACGGGGGGTTTCATCTCCTACAATGAGCAGTTCTTC
>TRBV2|NA|TRBJ2-7|NA|14
CASSEFPGPLEQYF
TGTGCCAGCAGTGAATTTCCAGGGCCCCTCGAGCAGTACTTC
>TRBV5-1|NA|TRBJ2-3|once|12
CASSLAPSQWYF
TGCGCCAGCAGCTTGGCCCCTAGTCAGTGGTATTTT
>TRBV2|NA|TRBJ1-2|few|13
CASSVPRAYGYTF
TGTGCCAGCAGTGTCCCCAGGGCCTATGGCTACACCTTC
>TRBV6-1|NA|TRBJ1-2|once|15
CASSVRLSGSYGYTF
TGTGCCAGCAGTGTTCGACTGTCCGGCTCCTATGGCTACACCTTC
>TRBV7-3|TRBD1|TRBJ1-6|NA|16
CASSLLSPGQNSPLHF
TGTGCCAGCAGCTTACTCTCTCCGGGACAGAATTCACCCCTCCACTTT
>TRBV7-9|NA|TRBJ1-4|once|17
CASSPGGGAGANEKLFF
TGTGCCAGCAGCCCAGGAGGCGGGGCGGGGGCTAATGAAAAACTGTTTTTT
>TRBV7-3|NA|TRBJ1-1|NA|14
CASSLRAGNTEAFF
TGTGCCAGCAGCTTAAGGGCAGGGAACACTGAAGCTTTCTTT
>TRBV28|TRBD1|TRBJ2-2|NA|15
CASRSTGVNTGELFF
TGTGCCAGCAGATCAACAGGGGTGAACACCGGGGAGCTGTTTTTT
>TRBV2|TRBD1|TRBJ2-7|NA|13
CASSVQGTYEQYF
TGTGCCAGCAGCGTACAGGGGACCTACGAGCAGTACTTC
>TRBV5-1|NA|TRBJ2-7|NA|14
CASSLGGGSYEQYF
TGCGCCAGCAGCCTGGGAGGCGGTTCCTACGAGCAGTACTTC
>TRBV6-5|NA|TRBJ1-2|NA|14
CASSFPGTSYGYTF
TGTGCCAGCAGTTTCCCCGGGACAAGCTATGGCTACACCTTC
>TRBV5-1|TRBD1|TRBJ2-6|NA|18
CASSPRTGGLSGANVLTF
TGCGCCAGCAGCCCACGGACAGGGGGCCTCTCTGGGGCCAACGTCCTGACTTTC
>TRBV27|NA|TRBJ2-7|few|16
CASSIFGTPSSYEQYF
TGTGCCAGCAGTATCTTCGGGACTCCGAGCTCCTACGAGCAGTACTTC
>TRBV4-1|NA|TRBJ2-6|NA|17
CASSPGSFRSGANVLTF
TGCGCCAGCAGCCCAGGGTCCTTCAGGTCTGGGGCCAACGTCCTGACTTTC
>TRBV7-6|NA|TRBJ2-7|NA|17
CASSLGGWRENSYEQYF
TGTGCCAGCAGCTTAGGGGGATGGAGGGAAAATTCCTACGAGCAGTACTTC
>TRBV7-3|TRBD2|TRBJ2-4|NA|17
CASSLGPQRGGLNIQYF
TGTGCCAGCAGCTTAGGGCCCCAGCGGGGGGGCCTAAACATTCAGTACTTC
>TRBV9|TRBD2|TRBJ2-1|NA|15
CASSVAGGPYNEQFF
TGTGCCAGCAGCGTAGCGGGAGGGCCCTACAATGAGCAGTTCTTC
>TRBV11-3|TRBD1|TRBJ1-2|NA|15
CASSLTNRQGDGYTF
TGTGCCAGCAGCTTAACTAATCGGCAGGGGGACGGCTACACCTTC
>TRBV7-2|TRBD2|TRBJ2-7|NA|15
CASSSGLAGDYEQYF
TGTGCCAGCAGCTCCGGACTAGCGGGCGATTACGAGCAGTACTTC
>TRBV11-2|NA|TRBJ2-7|few|14
CASSPTSGSYEQYF
TGTGCCAGCAGCCCTACGTCGGGGTCCTACGAGCAGTACTTC
>TRBV10-3|TRBD1|TRBJ1-1|once|15
CAISGTGGEGTEAFF
TGTGCCATCAGTGGGACAGGGGGCGAGGGGACTGAAGCTTTCTTT
>TRBV9|TRBD1|TRBJ2-5|NA|16
CASSVGPGGAEETQYF
TGTGCCAGCAGCGTGGGGCCAGGGGGCGCGGAGGAGACCCAGTACTTC
>TRBV19|NA|TRBJ1-1|NA|13
CASNVRGSTEAFF
TGTGCCAGTAATGTCAGGGGTAGTACTGAAGCTTTCTTT
>TRBV10-3|TRBD1|TRBJ1-2|NA|14
CAISGPGQGVGYTF
TGTGCCATCAGTGGCCCGGGACAGGGAGTAGGTTACACCTTC
>TRBV29-1|NA|TRBJ2-3|NA|13
CSVDLDATDTQYF
TGCAGCGTTGATCTAGATGCCACAGATACGCAGTATTTT
>TRBV7-2|TRBD1|TRBJ1-2|NA|11
CASSSRQGKTF
TGTGCCAGCAGCTCCCGACAGGGTAAAACCTTC
>TRBV5-1|TRBD2|TRBJ2-3|NA|17
CASSTRLAGGPADTQYF
TGCGCCAGCAGCACACGCCTAGCGGGAGGGCCGGCAGATACGCAGTATTTT
>TRBV11-2|TRBD2|TRBJ2-1|NA|15
CASSWLSLAGGEQFF
TGTGCCAGCAGCTGGTTGTCACTAGCGGGCGGTGAGCAGTTCTTC
>TRBV4-3|NA|TRBJ2-7|NA|17
CASSQDLTGSSSYEQYF
TGCGCCAGCAGCCAAGACCTCACAGGGTCCAGCTCCTACGAGCAGTACTTC
>TRBV4-3|TRBD2|TRBJ2-3|few|17
CASSQAPSGRITDTQYF
TGCGCCAGCAGCCAAGCTCCTAGCGGGAGGATCACAGATACGCAGTATTTT
>TRBV7-9|NA|TRBJ2-7|few|12
CASSLGSYEQYF
TGTGCCAGCAGCTTAGGCAGCTACGAGCAGTACTTC
>TRBV6-1|TRBD1|TRBJ2-7|few|14
CASKAGQGSYEQYF
TGTGCCAGCAAGGCCGGACAGGGATCCTACGAGCAGTACTTC
>TRBV7-9|TRBD1|TRBJ1-2|few|15
CASSLGIQGTAGYTF
TGTGCCAGCAGCTTAGGGATACAGGGGACTGCTGGCTACACCTTC
>TRBV19|TRBD1|TRBJ1-5|NA|14
CASSQGQPNQPQHF
TGTGCCAGTAGCCAGGGACAGCCCAATCAGCCCCAGCATTTT
>TRBV28|NA|TRBJ2-1|NA|12
CASSYQYNEQFF
TGTGCCAGCAGTTACCAGTACAATGAGCAGTTCTTC
>TRBV2|TRBD2|TRBJ2-7|once|18
CASSAPGLAGLPSYEQYF
TGTGCCAGCAGTGCCCCGGGACTAGCGGGACTACCCTCCTACGAGCAGTACTTC
>TRBV14|TRBD1|TRBJ1-2|once|15
CASSQVETGEIGYTF
TGTGCCAGCAGCCAAGTGGAGACAGGGGAAATCGGCTACACCTTC